This T cell receptor (beta chain) was recorded in a study of glioma-infiltrating T cells after dendritic cell vaccination. The study's findings and limits: The cohort had few patients with full blood and tumor sets.

Sequencing used immunoSEQ multiplex PCR; TCRdb keeps in-frame clones, though not all of them. Counted here are approximately 110,000 clones, around 90% occurring once; the ten biggest clones make up roughly 2.5%. CDR1 and CDR2 (germline): MNHEY, SVGAGI. Trimming pared 4 bases from V and 0 bases from J, leaving 13 bases between. This CDR3 is 16 amino acids long. About this clone: Its antigen is unidentified.

Time point denoted: after dendritic cell vaccination, including at tumor progression/relapse. Specimen: blood, collected after dendritic cell vaccination. The rearrangement links TRBV6-5 to TRBJ1-3; TRBD1 is a possible D gene (5 bases). The source of this sequence is a human donor with glioblastoma. The CDR3 DNA reads as TGTGCCAGCAGTTTTGAGACAGCGAGCTCTGGAAACACCATATATTTT. Translation gives CASSFETASSGNTIYF.